The 24 T cell receptor beta chains given below trace back to one sample, sequenced in a study of OX40 agonist ivuxolimab in advanced cancers. Repertoires were generated with immunoSEQ multiplex PCR, while TCRdb's copy carries only in-frame clones and drops some. Of around 63,000 clones in the sample, about nine tenths were seen once. The sample consisted of CD4+ or CD8+ T cells sorted from blood, taken in a trial of the OX40 agonist ivuxolimab. These receptors were taken from an adult with an advanced solid tumor such as melanoma, head and neck, liver or kidney cancer.

This clone appeared once. The chain carries TRBV6-1 and TRBJ1-4; D is perhaps TRBD1 (5 bases). This CDR3 is 16 amino acids long. The germline V and J ends were trimmed by 0 bases and 0 bases, with 8 bases remaining between them. Germline CDR1 reads MNHNS; CDR2 reads SASEGT. CDR3 region: CASSEAGGATNEKLFF. The CDR3 DNA sequence: TGTGCCAGCAGTGAAGCCGGAGGGGCAACTAATGAAAAACTGTTTTTT.

V usage is TRBV4-1 and J usage is TRBJ1-1; a possible D gene is TRBD1 (5 bases). Trimming cost V 2 bases and J 4 bases, with 17 bases left between them. Germline values: CDR1 MGHRA, CDR2 YSYEKL. The CDR3 has 16 residues. CDR3 amino acids: CASSQREGRGVTEAFF. The DNA for the CDR3 is TGCGCCAGCAGCCAACGAGAAGGTAGGGGCGTCACTGAAGCTTTCTTT.

A note on this clone: At one boundary the junction diverges from the germline segment, which might be a read error. The chain couples TRBV19 to TRBJ2-7; the D gene could be TRBD1 or TRBD2 (5 bases each). Looked up from germline, CDR1 is LNHDA and CDR2 is SQIVND (reference sequence). The CDR3 spans 12 residues. In DNA, the CDR3 is TGCACCGTCTCGAGGGGCCCCTACGAGCAGTACTTC. This encodes CTVSRGPYEQYF.

The chain employs TRBV4-1 and TRBJ2-7, with D perhaps matching TRBD2 (6 bases). The CDR3 totals 14 residues. The ends were cut back, 8 bases at V and 0 bases at J, with 14 bases in the middle. Germline CDR1 is MGHRA and CDR2 is YSYEKL. This CDR3 reads CASQDYLSSYEQYF. The DNA for the CDR3 is TGCGCCAGCCAGGACTATCTAAGCTCCTACGAGCAGTACTTC.

This clone was seen once. This chain links TRBV5-1 with TRBJ2-7, with 10 positions matching TRBD1. V was pared by 4 bases and J by 5 bases, with 9 bases of the junction left unmatched. The V gene's germline CDR1 is SGHRS and CDR2 YFSETQ. The CDR3 sequence is 15 residues long. This CDR3 reads CASSVMTGGTNEQYF. DNA of the CDR3: TGCGCCAGCAGCGTCATGACAGGGGGCACCAACGAGCAGTACTTC.

The chain couples TRBV9 to TRBJ2-2; TRBD1 matches 7 bases. The length of the CDR3 is 14 residues. With 4 bases clipped from V and 5 bases from J, the junction kept 5 bases outside the gene matches. The V gene's germline CDR1 is SGDLS and CDR2 YYNGEE. The CDR3: CASSTGEGTGELFF. The CDR3 DNA follows: TGTGCCAGCAGCACAGGGGAAGGAACCGGGGAGCTGTTTTTT.

Judged by abundance, this clone is medium-sized. This chain links TRBV2 with TRBJ2-7; D is perhaps TRBD1 (6 bases). Germline lookup yields CDR1 SNHLY and CDR2 FYNNEI. The CDR3 extends over 14 amino acids. With 7 bases removed from V and 2 bases from J, the gap between germline ends came to 15 bases. The CDR3, as DNA: TGTGCCAGCAAGGAACAGGGTGGAACCTACGAGCAGTACTTC. Encoded protein: CASKEQGGTYEQYF.

The chain employs TRBV10-3 and TRBJ2-2; TRBD1 might be the D (6 bases). Germline lookup yields CDR1 ENHRY and CDR2 SYGVKD. This CDR3 spans 16 amino acids. V was pared by 7 bases and J by 2 bases, with 17 bases between. This CDR3 is CAINRGAGANTGELFF. The CDR3 DNA sequence: TGTGCCATCAATCGGGGAGCAGGGGCTAACACCGGGGAGCTGTTTTTT.

The rearrangement links TRBV18 to TRBJ1-3, with 8 bases identical to TRBD1. This CDR3 is built from 13 residues. J was trimmed by 9 bases and V by 3 bases; bases with no gene match: 4. Looked up from germline, CDR1 is KGHSH and CDR2 is LQKENI. CDR3: CASSPGQGSTIYF. In DNA form, the CDR3 reads TGTGCCAGCTCACCCGGACAGGGCAGCACCATATATTTT.

The rearrangement links TRBV10-3 to TRBJ1-2; 7 bases are a match to TRBD1. The CDR3 extends over 14 amino acids. In germline, CDR1 is ENHRY, CDR2 SYGVKD. The V segment lost 6 bases and the J segment 6 bases; nucleotides outside the gene matches: 10. CDR3 bases: TGTGCCATCAGCGGGGACAGCGGGCCCGATGGCTACACCTTC. This sequence encodes CAISGDSGPDGYTF.

The chain combines TRBV5-4 with TRBJ2-5, with 7 bases matching TRBD2. The CDR3 extends over 14 amino acids. Per germline, CDR1 SGHNT and CDR2 YYREEE (reference sequence). V lost 4 bases and J lost 5; bases outside the gene matches: 8. The CDR3 bases are TGTGCCAGCAGCCCAGGACTAGACGGGGAGACCCAGTACTTC. Translated, it gives CASSPGLDGETQYF.

V is TRBV7-9 and J is TRBJ1-4; 10 bases map to TRBD1. After removal of 5 bases from V and 7 bases from J, the junction contained 7 bases not matched to a gene. CDR1 and CDR2 from the germline V gene are SEHNR and FQNEAQ (reference sequence). The CDR3 is made up of 15 amino acids. This chain's CDR3 is CASSPRDRGVEKLFF. CDR3 sequence (DNA): TGTGCCAGCAGCCCCCGGGACAGGGGAGTTGAAAAACTGTTTTTT.

This chain connects TRBV7-9 to TRBJ2-2; D is undetermined. The CDR3 extends over 14 amino acids. Germline V gene lookup returns CDR1 SEHNR and CDR2 FQNEAQ (reference sequence). V was trimmed by 3 bases and J by 7 bases, leaving 12 bases between them. CDR3 DNA: TGTGCCAGCAGCTTGCCTATCTTTCTCGGGGAGCTGTTTTTT. Residues: CASSLPIFLGELFF. The full variable domain, with the rest looked up from reference TRBV7-9 and TRBJ2-2, is DTGVSQNPRHKITKRGQNVTFRCDPISEHNRLYWYRQTLGQGPEFLTYFQNEAQLEKSRLLSDRFSAERPKGSFSTLEIQRTEQGDSAMYLCASSLPIFLGELFFGEGSRLTVL.

This clone was seen a few times. The rearrangement joins TRBV2 to TRBJ1-1; no clear D gene. Between the trimmed V and J ends, which lost 6 bases and 1 base, there was a span of 9 bases. Germline V CDR1 and CDR2: SNHLY, FYNNEI. The CDR3 runs to 13 residues. CDR3 nucleotides: TGTGCCAGCAGACGGAGAAGGAACACTGAAGCTTTCTTT. Encoded protein: CASRRRRNTEAFF.

The sample holds a few counts of this clone. The chain joins TRBV28 to TRBJ2-3, with 8 positions matching TRBD2. This CDR3 spans 17 amino acids. Per the germline V gene, CDR1 is MDHEN and CDR2 is SYDVKM. The V and J ends lost 5 bases and 7 bases, in that order; junction bases with no gene match: 17. Here the CDR3 reads CASSPRGLVGTMNTQYF. The CDR3 coding sequence is TGTGCCAGCAGTCCTAGGGGACTAGTAGGGACGATGAATACGCAGTATTTT.

This clone has only one observation. This chain links TRBV5-1 with TRBJ2-3; TRBD2 agrees at 7 bases. CDR1 is SGHRS, CDR2 YFSETQ, per germline. V was pared by 0 bases and J by 4 bases, with 5 bases of the junction left unmatched. CDR3 length: 15 amino acids. DNA for the CDR3: TGCGCCAGCAGCTTGGCGGGGGGAATGGCAGATACGCAGTATTTT. Translation gives CASSLAGGMADTQYF.

This clone was observed a handful of times. The chain combines TRBV7-2 with TRBJ1-5; D is possibly TRBD1 (6 bases). Germline CDR1 is SGHTA and CDR2 is FQGNSA. V was cut by 1 base and J by 7 bases, with 11 bases left in between. The CDR3 length is 14 residues. In DNA, the CDR3 is TGTGCCAGCAGCTTAGGAGCAGGGGCCCAGCCCCAGCATTTT. Its translation: CASSLGAGAQPQHF. Using reference TRBV7-2 and TRBJ1-5 for the parts outside the CDR3, the full variable domain is GAGVSQSPSNKVTEKGKDVELRCDPISGHTALYWYRQSLGQGLEFLIYFQGNSAPDKSGLPSDRFSAERTGGSVSTLTIQRTQQEDSAVYLCASSLGAGAQPQHFGDGTRLSIL.

This sequence joins TRBV19 and TRBJ1-2; 8 positions match TRBD1. Germline V CDR1 and CDR2: LNHDA, SQIVND (reference sequence). The CDR3 totals 15 residues. Unmatched junction bases numbered 7, after V lost 7 bases and J lost 0 bases. The CDR3 loop is CASNGQGRANYGYTF. CDR3 coding DNA: TGTGCCAGTAATGGACAGGGTCGAGCTAACTATGGCTACACCTTC.

As to this clone: The same CDR3 also results from other DNA sequences found in this sample. The chain links TRBV4-1 to TRBJ1-1; the D gene is possibly TRBD1 (5 bases). Trimming stripped 1 base from V and 8 bases from J, with 20 bases between. Germline assignment: CDR1 MGHRA and CDR2 YSYEKL. The CDR3 extends over 16 amino acids. The CDR3 sequence is CASSQGPGRVGTEAFF. CDR3 bases: TGCGCCAGCAGCCAAGGGCCAGGCAGGGTTGGCACCGAAGCTTTCTTT.

V and J are TRBV6-1 and TRBJ1-3, with a weak D call TRBD1 (5 bases). Trimming shortened V by 1 base and J by 1 base, and 11 bases separated the two germline ends. The CDR3 consists of 16 residues. In germline, CDR1 is MNHNS, CDR2 SASEGT. The CDR3 nucleotides are TGTGCCAGCAGTGAAGGACAGCGTATTTCTGGAAACACCATATATTTT. Its translation is CASSEGQRISGNTIYF.

The V gene is TRBV10-3, the J gene TRBJ1-1, with 8 bases aligning to TRBD1. Unmatched junction bases numbered 6, after V lost 0 bases and J lost 3 bases. Germline V gives CDR1 ENHRY, CDR2 SYGVKD. This CDR3 has 16 amino acids. CDR3 DNA sequence: TGTGCCATCAGTGAGTCCCCCGGGACAGGTTACACTGAAGCTTTCTTT. It codes for CAISESPGTGYTEAFF.

V is TRBV2 and J is TRBJ1-4, with D possibly being TRBD1 (6 bases). CDR1 and CDR2 from the germline V gene are SNHLY and FYNNEI. The CDR3 extends over 14 amino acids. The V end lost 6 bases, the J end lost 7 bases, and 15 bases lay between the germline ends. Here the CDR3 DNA reads TGTGCCAGCAGAATCAGGGGATTTAGTGAAAAACTGTTTTTT. Protein: CASRIRGFSEKLFF.

The genes are TRBV2 and TRBJ2-2; 10 bases line up with TRBD2. CDR1 and CDR2 (germline): SNHLY, FYNNEI. Trimming removed 5 bases from V and 6 bases from J; junction bases left unmatched: 9. The CDR3 is 16 amino acids. The CDR3 loop is CASSIGTSGEAGELFF. The CDR3 DNA follows: TGTGCCAGCAGTATCGGTACTAGCGGGGAGGCCGGGGAGCTGTTTTTT.

J is TRBJ1-1 and V is TRBV14, with 7 bases lining up with TRBD1. Trimming at V came to 3 bases and at J to 1 base, leaving 5 bases not matched to a gene. The CDR3 runs to 15 residues. Germline loops: CDR1 SGHDN, CDR2 FVKESK. DNA of the CDR3: TGTGCCAGCAGCCATATTGGACAGGCGAACACTGAAGCTTTCTTT. It codes for CASSHIGQANTEAFF.